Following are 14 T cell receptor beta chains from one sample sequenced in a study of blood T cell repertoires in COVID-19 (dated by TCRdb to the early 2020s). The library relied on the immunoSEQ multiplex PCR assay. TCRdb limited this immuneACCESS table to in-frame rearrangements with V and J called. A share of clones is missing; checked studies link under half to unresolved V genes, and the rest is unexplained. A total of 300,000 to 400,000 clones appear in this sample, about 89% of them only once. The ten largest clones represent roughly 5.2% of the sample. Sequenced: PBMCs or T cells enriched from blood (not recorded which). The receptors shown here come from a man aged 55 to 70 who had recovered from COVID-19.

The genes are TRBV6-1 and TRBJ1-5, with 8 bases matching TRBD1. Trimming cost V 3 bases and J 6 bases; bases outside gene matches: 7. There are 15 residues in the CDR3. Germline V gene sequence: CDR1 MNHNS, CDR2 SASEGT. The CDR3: CASSDMTGVSQPQHF. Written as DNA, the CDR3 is TGTGCCAGCAGTGATATGACAGGGGTTAGTCAGCCCCAGCATTTT.

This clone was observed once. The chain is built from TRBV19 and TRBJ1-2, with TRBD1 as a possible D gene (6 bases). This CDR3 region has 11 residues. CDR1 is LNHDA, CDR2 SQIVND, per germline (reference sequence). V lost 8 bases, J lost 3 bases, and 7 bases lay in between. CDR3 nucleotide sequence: TGTGCCAGTTACAGGGACTATGGCTACACCTTC. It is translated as CASYRDYGYTF.

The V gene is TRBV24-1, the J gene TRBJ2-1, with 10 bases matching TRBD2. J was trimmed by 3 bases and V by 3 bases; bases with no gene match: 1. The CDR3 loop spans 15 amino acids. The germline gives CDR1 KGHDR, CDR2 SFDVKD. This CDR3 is CATSDASGGYNEQFF. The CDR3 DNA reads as TGTGCCACCAGTGATGCTAGCGGGGGCTACAATGAGCAGTTCTTC.

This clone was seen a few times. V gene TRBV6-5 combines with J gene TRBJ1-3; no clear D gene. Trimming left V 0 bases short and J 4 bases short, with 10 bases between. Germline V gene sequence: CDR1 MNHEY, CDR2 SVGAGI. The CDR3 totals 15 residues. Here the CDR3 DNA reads TGTGCCAGCAGTTACTCGATGCGGCCGGGAAACACCATATATTTT. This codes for CASSYSMRPGNTIYF.

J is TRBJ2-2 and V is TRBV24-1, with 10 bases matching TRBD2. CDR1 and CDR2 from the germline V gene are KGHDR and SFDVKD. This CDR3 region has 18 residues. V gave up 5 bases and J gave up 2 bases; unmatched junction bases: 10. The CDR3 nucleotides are TGTGCCACCAGTGGCCGAGCTAGCGGGAGTGTAAACACCGGGGAGCTGTTTTTT. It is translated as CATSGRASGSVNTGELFF.

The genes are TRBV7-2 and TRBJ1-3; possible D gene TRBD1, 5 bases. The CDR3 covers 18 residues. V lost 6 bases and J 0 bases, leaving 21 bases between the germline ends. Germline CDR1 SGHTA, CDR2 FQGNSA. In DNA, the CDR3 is TGTGCCAGCAGTCCGAGCCCCCCTACAGGTTTCTCTGGAAACACCATATATTTT. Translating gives CASSPSPPTGFSGNTIYF. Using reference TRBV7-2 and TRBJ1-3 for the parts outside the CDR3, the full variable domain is GAGVSQSPSNKVTEKGKDVELRCDPISGHTALYWYRQSLGQGLEFLIYFQGNSAPDKSGLPSDRFSAERTGGSVSTLTIQRTQQEDSAVYLCASSPSPPTGFSGNTIYFGEGSWLTVV.

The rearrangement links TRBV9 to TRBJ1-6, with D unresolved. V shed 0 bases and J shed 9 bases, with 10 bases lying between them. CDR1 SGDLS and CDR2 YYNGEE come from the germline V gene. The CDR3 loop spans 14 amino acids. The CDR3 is CASSVGGKGSPLHF. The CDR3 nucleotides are TGTGCCAGCAGCGTAGGAGGGAAAGGTTCACCCCTCCACTTT. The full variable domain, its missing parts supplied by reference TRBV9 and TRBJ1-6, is DSGVTQTPKHLITATGQRVTLRCSPRSGDLSVYWYQQSLDQGLQFLIQYYNGEERAKGNILERFSAQQFPDLHSELNLSSLELGDSALYFCASSVGGKGSPLHFGNGTRLTVT.

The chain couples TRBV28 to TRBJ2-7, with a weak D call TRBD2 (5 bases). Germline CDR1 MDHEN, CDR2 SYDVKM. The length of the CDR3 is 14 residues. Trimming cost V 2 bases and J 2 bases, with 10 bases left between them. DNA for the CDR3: TGTGCCAGCAGTTTAGGTAGCGAACCCTACGAGCAGTACTTC. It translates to CASSLGSEPYEQYF.

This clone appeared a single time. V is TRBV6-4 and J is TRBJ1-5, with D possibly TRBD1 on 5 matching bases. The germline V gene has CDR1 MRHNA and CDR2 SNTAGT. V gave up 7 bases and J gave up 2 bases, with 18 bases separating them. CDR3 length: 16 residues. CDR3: CASTEAKGCGNQPQHF. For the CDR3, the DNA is TGTGCCAGCACCGAGGCAAAGGGGTGCGGCAATCAGCCCCAGCATTTT.

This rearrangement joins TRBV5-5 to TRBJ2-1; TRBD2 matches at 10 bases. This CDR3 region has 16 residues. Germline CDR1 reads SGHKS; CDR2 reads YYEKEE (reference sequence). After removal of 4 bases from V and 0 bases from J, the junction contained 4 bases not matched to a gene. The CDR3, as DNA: TGTGCCAGCAGCCATAGGACTAGCGGCTCCTACAATGAGCAGTTCTTC. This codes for CASSHRTSGSYNEQFF.

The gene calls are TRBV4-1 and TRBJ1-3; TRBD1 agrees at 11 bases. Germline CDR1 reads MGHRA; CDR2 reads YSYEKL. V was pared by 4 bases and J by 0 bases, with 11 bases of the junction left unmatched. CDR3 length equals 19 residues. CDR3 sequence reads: CASSPLVDRGPLSGNTIYF. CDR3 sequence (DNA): TGCGCCAGCAGCCCACTAGTGGACAGGGGGCCTCTCTCTGGAAACACCATATATTTT.

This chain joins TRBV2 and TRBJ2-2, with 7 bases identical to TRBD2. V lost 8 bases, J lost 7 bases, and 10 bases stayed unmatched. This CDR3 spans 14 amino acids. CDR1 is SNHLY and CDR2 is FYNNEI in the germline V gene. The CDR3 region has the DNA TGTGCCAGCGCGGGGGTTTCCGAGAGCGGGGAGCTGTTTTTT. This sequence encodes CASAGVSESGELFF.

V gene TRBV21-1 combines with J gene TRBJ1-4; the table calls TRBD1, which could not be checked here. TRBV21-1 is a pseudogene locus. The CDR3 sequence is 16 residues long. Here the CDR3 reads CASSALRHRVGEKLFF. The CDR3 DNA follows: TGTGCCAGCAGCGCTCTAAGGCACAGGGTTGGTGAAAAACTGTTTTTT.

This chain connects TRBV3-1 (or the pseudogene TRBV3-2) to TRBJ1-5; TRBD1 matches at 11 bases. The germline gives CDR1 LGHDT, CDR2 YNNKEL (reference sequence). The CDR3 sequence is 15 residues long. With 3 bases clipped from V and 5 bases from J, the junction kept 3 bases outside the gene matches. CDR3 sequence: CASSQGTGGDQPQHF. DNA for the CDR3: TGTGCCAGCAGCCAGGGGACAGGGGGAGATCAGCCCCAGCATTTT.